This TCR beta chain appears in the sequencing data of a study of tumor-infiltrating lymphocytes in primary liver carcinoma. Germline-derived CDR1 and CDR2 are MNHEY and SVGAGI. This CDR3 region has 14 residues. The study co-extracted DNA and RNA from about 19-30 mg of unsorted bulk tissue. The patients carried chronic HBV infection and had received no treatment. With regard to this clonotype: The junction departs from germline at one end; a sequencing error may be responsible.

TCR beta cDNA was reverse-transcribed from roughly 520 ng of total RNA. The reaction used a constant-region primer and ProtoScript II reverse transcriptase. TCR beta libraries came from three nested multiplex PCR rounds using slightly modified ARM-PCR. The study ran its first two PCR rounds for roughly 11 cycles each, using TRBV1-TRBV30 forward primers and a C-beta reverse primer. Each CDR3 protein gets one entry after TCRdb re-called the multiplex PCR reads with MiXCR. In the table there are fewer than 200,000 distinct CDR3 sequences, about 82% of which are singletons. This receptor was taken from a man between 40 and 49 years old with primary liver carcinoma and hepatitis B virus infection. The chain carries TRBV6-5 and TRBJ2-5, with D possibly matching TRBD2 (6 bases). The sample consisted of tumor tissue from primary liver carcinoma. CDR3 sequence (DNA): TGTGCCAGCAGTTACATCTCAGGAGGGGAGACCCAATTCTTC. As protein: CASSYISGGETQFF.